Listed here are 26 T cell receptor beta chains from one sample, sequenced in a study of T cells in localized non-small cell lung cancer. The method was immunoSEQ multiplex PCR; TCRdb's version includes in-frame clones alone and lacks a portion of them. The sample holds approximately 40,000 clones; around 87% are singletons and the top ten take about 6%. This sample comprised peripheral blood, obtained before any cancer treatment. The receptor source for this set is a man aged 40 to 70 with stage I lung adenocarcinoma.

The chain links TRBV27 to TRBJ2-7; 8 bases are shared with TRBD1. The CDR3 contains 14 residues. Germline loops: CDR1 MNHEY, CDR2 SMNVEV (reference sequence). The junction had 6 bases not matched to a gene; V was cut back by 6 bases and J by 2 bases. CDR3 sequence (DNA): TGTGCCAGCAGAACCGACAGGGGCACCTACGAGCAGTACTTC. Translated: CASRTDRGTYEQYF.

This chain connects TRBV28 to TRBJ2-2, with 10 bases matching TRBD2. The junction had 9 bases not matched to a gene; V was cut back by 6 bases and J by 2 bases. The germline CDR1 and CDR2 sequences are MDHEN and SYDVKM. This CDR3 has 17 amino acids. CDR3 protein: CASSPRTSGVNTGELFF. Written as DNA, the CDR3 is TGTGCCAGCAGCCCGAGGACTAGCGGAGTTAACACCGGGGAGCTGTTTTTT.

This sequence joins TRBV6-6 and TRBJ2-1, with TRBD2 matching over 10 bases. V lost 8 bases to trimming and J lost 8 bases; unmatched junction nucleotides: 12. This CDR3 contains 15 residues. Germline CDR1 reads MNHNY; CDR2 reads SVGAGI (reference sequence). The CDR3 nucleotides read TGTGCCAGCGGGGTAGCGGGAGGCCGCTCGGATGAGCAGTTCTTC. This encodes CASGVAGGRSDEQFF.

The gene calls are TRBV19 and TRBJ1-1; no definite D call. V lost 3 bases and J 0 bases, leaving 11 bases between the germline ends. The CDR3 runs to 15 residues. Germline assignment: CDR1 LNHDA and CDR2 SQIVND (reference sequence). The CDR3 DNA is TGTGCCAGTAGTATTTCCACCTACATGAACACTGAAGCTTTCTTT. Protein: CASSISTYMNTEAFF.

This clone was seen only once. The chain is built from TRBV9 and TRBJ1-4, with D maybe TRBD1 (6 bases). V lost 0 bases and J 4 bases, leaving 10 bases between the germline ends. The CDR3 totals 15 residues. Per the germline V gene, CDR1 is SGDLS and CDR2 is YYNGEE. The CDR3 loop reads CASSVGGRGNEKLFF. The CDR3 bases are TGTGCCAGCAGCGTAGGTGGCAGGGGTAATGAAAAACTGTTTTTT.

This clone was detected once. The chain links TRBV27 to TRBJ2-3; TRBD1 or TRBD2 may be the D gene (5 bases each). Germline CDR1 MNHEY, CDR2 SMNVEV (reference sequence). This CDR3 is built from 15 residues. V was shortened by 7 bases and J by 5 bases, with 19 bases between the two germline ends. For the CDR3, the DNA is TGTGCCAGCAACCCCCCGGGACGGACGGGAGATACGCAGTATTTT. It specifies CASNPPGRTGDTQYF.

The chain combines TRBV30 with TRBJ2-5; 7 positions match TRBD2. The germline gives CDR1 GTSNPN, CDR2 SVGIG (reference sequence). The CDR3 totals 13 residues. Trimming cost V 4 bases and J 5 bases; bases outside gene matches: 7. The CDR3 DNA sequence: TGTGCCTGGACCCTGGGGGGGTTCGAGACCCAGTACTTC. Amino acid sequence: CAWTLGGFETQYF. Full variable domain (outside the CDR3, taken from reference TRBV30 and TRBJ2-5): SQTIHQWPATLVQPVGSPLSLECTVEGTSNPNLYWYRQAAGRGLQLLFYSVGIGQISSEVPQNLSASRPQDRQFILSSKKLLLSDSGFYLCAWTLGGFETQYFGPGTRLLVL.

The CDR3 DNA reads as TGTGCCAGCTCAACCGGGGGGGCCACTGAAGCTTTCTTT. Encoded protein: CASSTGGATEAFF. The chain employs TRBV18 and TRBJ1-1; the D gene is possibly TRBD1 (6 bases). The CDR3 sequence is 13 residues long. Germline V gene data show CDR1 as KGHSH and CDR2 as LQKENI. Trimming removed 5 bases at V and 4 bases at J, with 11 bases between.

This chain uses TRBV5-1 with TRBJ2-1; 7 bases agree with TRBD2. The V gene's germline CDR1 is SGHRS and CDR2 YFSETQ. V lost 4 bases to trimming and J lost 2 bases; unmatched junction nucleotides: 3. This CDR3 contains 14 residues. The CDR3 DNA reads TGCGCCAGCAGCCGGGGGGAGACCTACAATGAGCAGTTCTTC. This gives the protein CASSRGETYNEQFF.

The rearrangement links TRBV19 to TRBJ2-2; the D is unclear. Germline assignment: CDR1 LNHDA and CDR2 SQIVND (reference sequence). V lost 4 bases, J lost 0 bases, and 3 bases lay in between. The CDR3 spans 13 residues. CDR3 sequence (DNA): TGTGCCAGTAGTAATCCGAACACCGGGGAGCTGTTTTTT. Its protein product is CASSNPNTGELFF.

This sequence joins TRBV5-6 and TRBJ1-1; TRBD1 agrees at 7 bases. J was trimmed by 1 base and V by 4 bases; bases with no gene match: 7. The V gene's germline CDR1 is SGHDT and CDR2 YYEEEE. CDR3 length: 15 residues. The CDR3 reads CASSPDRRRNTEAFF. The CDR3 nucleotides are TGTGCCAGCAGCCCGGACAGGCGGAGGAACACTGAAGCTTTCTTT.

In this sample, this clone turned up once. For the CDR3, the DNA is TGTGCCAGCAGTGAATCAGCGTCTGGGGCCAACGTCCTGACTTTC. It yields the protein CASSESASGANVLTF. The chain has TRBV2 and TRBJ2-6; D unresolved. V was trimmed by 2 bases and J by 1 base, leaving 6 bases between them. Germline lookup yields CDR1 SNHLY and CDR2 FYNNEI. The CDR3 has 15 amino acids.

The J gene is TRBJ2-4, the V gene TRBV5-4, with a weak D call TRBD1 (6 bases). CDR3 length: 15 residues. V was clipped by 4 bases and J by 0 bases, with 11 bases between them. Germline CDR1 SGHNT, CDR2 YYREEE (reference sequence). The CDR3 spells CASSPGQSAKNIQYF. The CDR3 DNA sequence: TGTGCCAGCAGCCCCGGACAGTCAGCCAAAAACATTCAGTACTTC.

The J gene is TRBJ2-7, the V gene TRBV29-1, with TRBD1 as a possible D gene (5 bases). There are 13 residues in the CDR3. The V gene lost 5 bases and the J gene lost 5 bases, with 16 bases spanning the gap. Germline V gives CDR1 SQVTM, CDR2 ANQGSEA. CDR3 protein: CSVSRGTRNEQYF. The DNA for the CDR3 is TGCAGCGTTTCTAGGGGAACACGGAACGAGCAGTACTTC.

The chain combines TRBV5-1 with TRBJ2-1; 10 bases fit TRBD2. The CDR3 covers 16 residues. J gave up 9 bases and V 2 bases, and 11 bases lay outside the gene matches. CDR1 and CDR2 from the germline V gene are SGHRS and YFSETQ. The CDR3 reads CASSFPVAGGLTEQFF. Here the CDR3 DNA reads TGCGCCAGCAGCTTCCCCGTAGCGGGAGGACTAACTGAGCAGTTCTTC.

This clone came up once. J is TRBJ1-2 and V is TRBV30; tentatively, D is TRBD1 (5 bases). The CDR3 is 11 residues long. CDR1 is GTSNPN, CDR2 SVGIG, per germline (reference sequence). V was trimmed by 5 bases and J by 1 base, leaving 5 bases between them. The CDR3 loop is CAWGGNYGYTF. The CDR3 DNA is TGTGCCTGGGGGGGTAACTATGGCTACACCTTC.

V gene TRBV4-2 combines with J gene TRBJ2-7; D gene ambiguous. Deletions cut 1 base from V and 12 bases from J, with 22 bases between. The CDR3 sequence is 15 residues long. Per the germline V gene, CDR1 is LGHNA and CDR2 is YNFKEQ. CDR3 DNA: TGTGCCAGCAGCCAAGTGGGCCAAGTCGAAGCAAGCAGGTACTTC. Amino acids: CASSQVGQVEASRYF.

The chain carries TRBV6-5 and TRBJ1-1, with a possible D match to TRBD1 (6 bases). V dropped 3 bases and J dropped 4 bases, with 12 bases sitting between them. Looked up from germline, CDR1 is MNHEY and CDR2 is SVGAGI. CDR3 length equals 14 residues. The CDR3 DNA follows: TGTGCCAGCAGTTATGCAGGGGATGGCACTGAAGCTTTCTTT. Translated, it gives CASSYAGDGTEAFF.

The CDR3 nucleotides read TGTGCCAGCAGCGTAGGGAATAGCGAGGGGGAAGCTTTCTTT. It codes for CASSVGNSEGEAFF. V and J are TRBV9 and TRBJ1-1; tentative D call: TRBD1 (5 bases). The CDR3 runs to 14 residues. CDR1 SGDLS and CDR2 YYNGEE come from the germline V gene. The V gene lost 0 bases and the J gene lost 8 bases, with 14 bases spanning the gap.

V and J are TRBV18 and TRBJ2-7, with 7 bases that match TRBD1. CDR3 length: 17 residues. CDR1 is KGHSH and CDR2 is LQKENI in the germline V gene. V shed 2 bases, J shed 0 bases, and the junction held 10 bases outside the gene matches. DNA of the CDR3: TGTGCCAGCTCACCAATTGGCGGACAGGCGAGCTCCTACGAGCAGTACTTC. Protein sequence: CASSPIGGQASSYEQYF.

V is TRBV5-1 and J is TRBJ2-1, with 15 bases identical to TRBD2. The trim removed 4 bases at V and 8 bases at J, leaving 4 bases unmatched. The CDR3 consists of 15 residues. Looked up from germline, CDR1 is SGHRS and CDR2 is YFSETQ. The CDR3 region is CASSEGLAGGDEQFF. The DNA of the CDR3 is TGCGCCAGCAGCGAGGGACTAGCGGGAGGCGATGAGCAGTTCTTC.

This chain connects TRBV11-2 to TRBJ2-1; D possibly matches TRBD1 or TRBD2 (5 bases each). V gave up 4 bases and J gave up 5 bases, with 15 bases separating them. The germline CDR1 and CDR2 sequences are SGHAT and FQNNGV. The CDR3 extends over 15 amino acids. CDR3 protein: CASSSRGESNNEQFF. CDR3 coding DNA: TGTGCCAGCAGCTCAAGGGGAGAGTCCAACAATGAGCAGTTCTTC.

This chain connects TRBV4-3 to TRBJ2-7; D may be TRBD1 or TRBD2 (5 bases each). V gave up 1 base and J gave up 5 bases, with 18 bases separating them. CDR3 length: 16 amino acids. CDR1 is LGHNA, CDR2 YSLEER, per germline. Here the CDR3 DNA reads TGCGCCAGCAGCCAAGGGGGGAGAGCCGGCCTAGACGAGCAGTACTTC. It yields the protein CASSQGGRAGLDEQYF.

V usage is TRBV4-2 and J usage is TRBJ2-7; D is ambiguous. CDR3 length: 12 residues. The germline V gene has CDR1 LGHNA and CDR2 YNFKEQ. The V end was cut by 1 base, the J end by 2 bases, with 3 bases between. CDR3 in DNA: TGTGCCAGCAGCCAAGTTCCCTACGAGCAGTACTTC. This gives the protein CASSQVPYEQYF.

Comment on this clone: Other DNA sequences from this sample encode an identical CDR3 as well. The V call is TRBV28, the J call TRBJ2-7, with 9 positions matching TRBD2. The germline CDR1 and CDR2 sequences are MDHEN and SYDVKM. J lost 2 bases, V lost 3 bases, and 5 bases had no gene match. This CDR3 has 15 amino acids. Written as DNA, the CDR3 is TGTGCCAGCAGTTTGGGGACTAGCTCTACCTACGAGCAGTACTTC. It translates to CASSLGTSSTYEQYF. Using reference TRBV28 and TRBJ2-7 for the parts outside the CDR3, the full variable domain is DVKVTQSSRYLVKRTGEKVFLECVQDMDHENMFWYRQDPGLGLRLIYFSYDVKMKEKGDIPEGYSVSREKKERFSLILESASTNQTSMYLCASSLGTSSTYEQYFGPGTRLTVT.

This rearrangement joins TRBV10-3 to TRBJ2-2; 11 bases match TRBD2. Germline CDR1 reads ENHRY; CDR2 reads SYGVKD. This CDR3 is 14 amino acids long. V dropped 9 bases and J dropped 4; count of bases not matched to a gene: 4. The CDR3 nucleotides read TGTGCCATGGCGGGACTAGCGGTCACCGGGGAGCTGTTTTTT. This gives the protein CAMAGLAVTGELFF.